Reported below is one T cell receptor (beta chain). Its antigen remains unidentified. The sample belongs to a study of OX40 agonist ivuxolimab in advanced cancers. Study-wide background: Ivuxolimab, an agonistic anti-OX40 (CD134) antibody, was given to patients. Patients were 65% to 85% male with ages about 23 to 90, mean 60.

Germline-derived CDR1 and CDR2 are KGHSH and LQKENI. V dropped 3 bases and J dropped 4 bases, with 10 bases sitting between them. The CDR3 has 13 residues. TCRdb keeps only in-frame clones here, not all; method: immunoSEQ multiplex PCR. The table records approximately 13,000 clones, around 80% of them present only once. Whole-study results and caveats: Researchers report that CD8+ T cells had, on average, more expanded clones than CD4+.

The chain is built from TRBV18 and TRBJ2-7; D not certain. The sequence was obtained from an adult with an advanced solid tumor such as melanoma, head and neck, liver or kidney cancer. The specimen comprised CD4+ or CD8+ T cells sorted from blood, sampled in a trial of the OX40 agonist ivuxolimab. CDR3 sequence reads: CASSPRGPYEQYF. CDR3 nucleotides: TGTGCCAGCTCACCGAGAGGTCCATACGAGCAGTACTTC.